This T cell receptor (beta chain) was identified in a study of quantifying T cell responses using KT2 cells. Across the whole study: Reverse transcription used primers in the TCR alpha and beta constant regions. A predetermined fluorescence threshold ended the second PCR, run as a qPCR.

Study-wide results and limits: The number of KT2 alpha and beta sequences was a linear function of input KT2 cells.

Known numbers of the T cell clone KT2 were added to PBMC. A range of KT2-to-PBMC ratios was made using fixed PBMC numbers. As to this clonotype: The antigen is unknown.

The germline V gene encodes CDR1 SGHDT and CDR2 YYEEEE. The CDR3 length is 18 residues. The germline V and J ends were trimmed by 1 base and 0 bases, with 19 bases remaining between them. A single-stranded UMI oligo with SP2 sequence was ligated to cDNA 3' ends. An equimolar mix of RC1.1 and RC1.2 primed the beta chain across TRBC1 and TRBC2. TCRdb recomputed calls from the UMI-ligation and nested PCR reads with MiXCR, one row per CDR3 protein. The sample contains 40,000 or so distinct CDR3 sequences, about 18% of which appear only once. The source material was PBMCs spiked with cells of the T cell clone KT2. This clonotype originated in a human donor. The V and J genes are TRBV5-6 and TRBJ1-1; TRBD1 might be the D (6 bases). CDR3 sequence reads: CASSLSRAQGLVNTEAFF. CDR3 sequence (DNA): TGTGCCAGCAGCTTGAGTAGGGCACAGGGCCTGGTGAACACTGAAGCTTTCTTT.